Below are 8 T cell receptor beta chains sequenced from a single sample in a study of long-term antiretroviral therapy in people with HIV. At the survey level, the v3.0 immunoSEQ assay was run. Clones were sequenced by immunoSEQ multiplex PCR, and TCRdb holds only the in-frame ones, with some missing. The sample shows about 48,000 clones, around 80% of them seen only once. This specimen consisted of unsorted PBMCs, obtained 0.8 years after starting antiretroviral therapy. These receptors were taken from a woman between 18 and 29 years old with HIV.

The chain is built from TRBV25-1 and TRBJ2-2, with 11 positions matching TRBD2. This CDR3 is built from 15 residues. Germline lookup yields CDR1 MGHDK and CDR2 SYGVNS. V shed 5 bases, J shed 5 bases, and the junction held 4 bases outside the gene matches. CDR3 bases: TGTGCCAGCAGTCTAGCGGGAGGAGATACCGGGGAGCTGTTTTTT. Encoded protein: CASSLAGGDTGELFF.

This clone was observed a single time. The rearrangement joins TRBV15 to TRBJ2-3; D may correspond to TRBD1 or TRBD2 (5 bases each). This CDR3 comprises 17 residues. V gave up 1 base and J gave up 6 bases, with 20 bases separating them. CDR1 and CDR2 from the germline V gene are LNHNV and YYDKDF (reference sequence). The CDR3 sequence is CATSRALQGRMRDTQYF. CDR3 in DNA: TGTGCCACCAGCAGAGCCCTCCAGGGACGTATGCGGGATACGCAGTATTTT. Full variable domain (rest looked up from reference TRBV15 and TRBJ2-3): DAMVIQNPRYQVTQFGKPVTLSCSQTLNHNVMYWYQQKSSQAPKLLFHYYDKDFNNEADTPDNFQSRRPNTSFCFLDIRSPGLGDTAMYLCATSRALQGRMRDTQYFGPGTRLTVL.

The CDR3 bases are TGCGCCAGCAGCTCACCGTACAATGAGCAGTTCTTC. It translates to CASSSPYNEQFF. The V gene is TRBV5-1, the J gene TRBJ2-1; D not resolved. From germline, CDR1 is SGHRS and CDR2 YFSETQ. Deletions cut 3 bases from V and 4 bases from J, with 5 bases between. The CDR3 extends over 12 amino acids.

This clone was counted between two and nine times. CDR3 DNA: TGTGCCAGCAGCTCCTACGGGACACTTGACGAGCAGTACTTC. Translation: CASSSYGTLDEQYF. The chain has TRBV11-2 and TRBJ2-7, with D possibly matching TRBD1 (6 bases). The V end was cut by 4 bases, the J end by 5 bases, with 15 bases between. Germline V gene lookup returns CDR1 SGHAT and CDR2 FQNNGV. The CDR3 is 14 amino acids.

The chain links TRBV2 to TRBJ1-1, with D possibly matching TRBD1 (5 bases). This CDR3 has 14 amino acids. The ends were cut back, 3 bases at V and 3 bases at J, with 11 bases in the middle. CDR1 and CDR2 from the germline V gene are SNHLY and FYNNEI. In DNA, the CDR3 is TGTGCCAGCAGTGATCCTGGAGGGGACACTGAAGCTTTCTTT. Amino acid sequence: CASSDPGGDTEAFF.

CDR3 coding DNA: TGTGCCAGCAGCTTAGCGCCAAACACTGAAGCTTTCTTT. This encodes CASSLAPNTEAFF. This chain connects TRBV7-9 to TRBJ1-1; D is undetermined. Deletions cut 0 bases from V and 2 bases from J, with 4 bases between. The CDR3 is made up of 13 amino acids. CDR1 is SEHNR, CDR2 FQNEAQ, per germline (reference sequence).

CDR3 nucleotides: TGTGCCAGCCCCCCGGGGGGGAGGGCCTTGTCCGAGCAGTACTTC. Its translation is CASPPGGRALSEQYF. The chain uses TRBV6-4 and TRBJ2-7; 8 nucleotides agree with TRBD2. Germline CDR1 is MRHNA and CDR2 is SNTAGT. J was trimmed by 6 bases and V by 8 bases; bases with no gene match: 15. The CDR3 covers 15 residues.

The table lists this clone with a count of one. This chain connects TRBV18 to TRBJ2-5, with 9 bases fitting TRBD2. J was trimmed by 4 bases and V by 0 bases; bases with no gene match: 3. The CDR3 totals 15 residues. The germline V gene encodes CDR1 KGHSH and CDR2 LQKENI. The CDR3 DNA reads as TGTGCCAGCTCACCACCGCTAGCGGGAAGAGAGACCCAGTACTTC. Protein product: CASSPPLAGRETQYF.